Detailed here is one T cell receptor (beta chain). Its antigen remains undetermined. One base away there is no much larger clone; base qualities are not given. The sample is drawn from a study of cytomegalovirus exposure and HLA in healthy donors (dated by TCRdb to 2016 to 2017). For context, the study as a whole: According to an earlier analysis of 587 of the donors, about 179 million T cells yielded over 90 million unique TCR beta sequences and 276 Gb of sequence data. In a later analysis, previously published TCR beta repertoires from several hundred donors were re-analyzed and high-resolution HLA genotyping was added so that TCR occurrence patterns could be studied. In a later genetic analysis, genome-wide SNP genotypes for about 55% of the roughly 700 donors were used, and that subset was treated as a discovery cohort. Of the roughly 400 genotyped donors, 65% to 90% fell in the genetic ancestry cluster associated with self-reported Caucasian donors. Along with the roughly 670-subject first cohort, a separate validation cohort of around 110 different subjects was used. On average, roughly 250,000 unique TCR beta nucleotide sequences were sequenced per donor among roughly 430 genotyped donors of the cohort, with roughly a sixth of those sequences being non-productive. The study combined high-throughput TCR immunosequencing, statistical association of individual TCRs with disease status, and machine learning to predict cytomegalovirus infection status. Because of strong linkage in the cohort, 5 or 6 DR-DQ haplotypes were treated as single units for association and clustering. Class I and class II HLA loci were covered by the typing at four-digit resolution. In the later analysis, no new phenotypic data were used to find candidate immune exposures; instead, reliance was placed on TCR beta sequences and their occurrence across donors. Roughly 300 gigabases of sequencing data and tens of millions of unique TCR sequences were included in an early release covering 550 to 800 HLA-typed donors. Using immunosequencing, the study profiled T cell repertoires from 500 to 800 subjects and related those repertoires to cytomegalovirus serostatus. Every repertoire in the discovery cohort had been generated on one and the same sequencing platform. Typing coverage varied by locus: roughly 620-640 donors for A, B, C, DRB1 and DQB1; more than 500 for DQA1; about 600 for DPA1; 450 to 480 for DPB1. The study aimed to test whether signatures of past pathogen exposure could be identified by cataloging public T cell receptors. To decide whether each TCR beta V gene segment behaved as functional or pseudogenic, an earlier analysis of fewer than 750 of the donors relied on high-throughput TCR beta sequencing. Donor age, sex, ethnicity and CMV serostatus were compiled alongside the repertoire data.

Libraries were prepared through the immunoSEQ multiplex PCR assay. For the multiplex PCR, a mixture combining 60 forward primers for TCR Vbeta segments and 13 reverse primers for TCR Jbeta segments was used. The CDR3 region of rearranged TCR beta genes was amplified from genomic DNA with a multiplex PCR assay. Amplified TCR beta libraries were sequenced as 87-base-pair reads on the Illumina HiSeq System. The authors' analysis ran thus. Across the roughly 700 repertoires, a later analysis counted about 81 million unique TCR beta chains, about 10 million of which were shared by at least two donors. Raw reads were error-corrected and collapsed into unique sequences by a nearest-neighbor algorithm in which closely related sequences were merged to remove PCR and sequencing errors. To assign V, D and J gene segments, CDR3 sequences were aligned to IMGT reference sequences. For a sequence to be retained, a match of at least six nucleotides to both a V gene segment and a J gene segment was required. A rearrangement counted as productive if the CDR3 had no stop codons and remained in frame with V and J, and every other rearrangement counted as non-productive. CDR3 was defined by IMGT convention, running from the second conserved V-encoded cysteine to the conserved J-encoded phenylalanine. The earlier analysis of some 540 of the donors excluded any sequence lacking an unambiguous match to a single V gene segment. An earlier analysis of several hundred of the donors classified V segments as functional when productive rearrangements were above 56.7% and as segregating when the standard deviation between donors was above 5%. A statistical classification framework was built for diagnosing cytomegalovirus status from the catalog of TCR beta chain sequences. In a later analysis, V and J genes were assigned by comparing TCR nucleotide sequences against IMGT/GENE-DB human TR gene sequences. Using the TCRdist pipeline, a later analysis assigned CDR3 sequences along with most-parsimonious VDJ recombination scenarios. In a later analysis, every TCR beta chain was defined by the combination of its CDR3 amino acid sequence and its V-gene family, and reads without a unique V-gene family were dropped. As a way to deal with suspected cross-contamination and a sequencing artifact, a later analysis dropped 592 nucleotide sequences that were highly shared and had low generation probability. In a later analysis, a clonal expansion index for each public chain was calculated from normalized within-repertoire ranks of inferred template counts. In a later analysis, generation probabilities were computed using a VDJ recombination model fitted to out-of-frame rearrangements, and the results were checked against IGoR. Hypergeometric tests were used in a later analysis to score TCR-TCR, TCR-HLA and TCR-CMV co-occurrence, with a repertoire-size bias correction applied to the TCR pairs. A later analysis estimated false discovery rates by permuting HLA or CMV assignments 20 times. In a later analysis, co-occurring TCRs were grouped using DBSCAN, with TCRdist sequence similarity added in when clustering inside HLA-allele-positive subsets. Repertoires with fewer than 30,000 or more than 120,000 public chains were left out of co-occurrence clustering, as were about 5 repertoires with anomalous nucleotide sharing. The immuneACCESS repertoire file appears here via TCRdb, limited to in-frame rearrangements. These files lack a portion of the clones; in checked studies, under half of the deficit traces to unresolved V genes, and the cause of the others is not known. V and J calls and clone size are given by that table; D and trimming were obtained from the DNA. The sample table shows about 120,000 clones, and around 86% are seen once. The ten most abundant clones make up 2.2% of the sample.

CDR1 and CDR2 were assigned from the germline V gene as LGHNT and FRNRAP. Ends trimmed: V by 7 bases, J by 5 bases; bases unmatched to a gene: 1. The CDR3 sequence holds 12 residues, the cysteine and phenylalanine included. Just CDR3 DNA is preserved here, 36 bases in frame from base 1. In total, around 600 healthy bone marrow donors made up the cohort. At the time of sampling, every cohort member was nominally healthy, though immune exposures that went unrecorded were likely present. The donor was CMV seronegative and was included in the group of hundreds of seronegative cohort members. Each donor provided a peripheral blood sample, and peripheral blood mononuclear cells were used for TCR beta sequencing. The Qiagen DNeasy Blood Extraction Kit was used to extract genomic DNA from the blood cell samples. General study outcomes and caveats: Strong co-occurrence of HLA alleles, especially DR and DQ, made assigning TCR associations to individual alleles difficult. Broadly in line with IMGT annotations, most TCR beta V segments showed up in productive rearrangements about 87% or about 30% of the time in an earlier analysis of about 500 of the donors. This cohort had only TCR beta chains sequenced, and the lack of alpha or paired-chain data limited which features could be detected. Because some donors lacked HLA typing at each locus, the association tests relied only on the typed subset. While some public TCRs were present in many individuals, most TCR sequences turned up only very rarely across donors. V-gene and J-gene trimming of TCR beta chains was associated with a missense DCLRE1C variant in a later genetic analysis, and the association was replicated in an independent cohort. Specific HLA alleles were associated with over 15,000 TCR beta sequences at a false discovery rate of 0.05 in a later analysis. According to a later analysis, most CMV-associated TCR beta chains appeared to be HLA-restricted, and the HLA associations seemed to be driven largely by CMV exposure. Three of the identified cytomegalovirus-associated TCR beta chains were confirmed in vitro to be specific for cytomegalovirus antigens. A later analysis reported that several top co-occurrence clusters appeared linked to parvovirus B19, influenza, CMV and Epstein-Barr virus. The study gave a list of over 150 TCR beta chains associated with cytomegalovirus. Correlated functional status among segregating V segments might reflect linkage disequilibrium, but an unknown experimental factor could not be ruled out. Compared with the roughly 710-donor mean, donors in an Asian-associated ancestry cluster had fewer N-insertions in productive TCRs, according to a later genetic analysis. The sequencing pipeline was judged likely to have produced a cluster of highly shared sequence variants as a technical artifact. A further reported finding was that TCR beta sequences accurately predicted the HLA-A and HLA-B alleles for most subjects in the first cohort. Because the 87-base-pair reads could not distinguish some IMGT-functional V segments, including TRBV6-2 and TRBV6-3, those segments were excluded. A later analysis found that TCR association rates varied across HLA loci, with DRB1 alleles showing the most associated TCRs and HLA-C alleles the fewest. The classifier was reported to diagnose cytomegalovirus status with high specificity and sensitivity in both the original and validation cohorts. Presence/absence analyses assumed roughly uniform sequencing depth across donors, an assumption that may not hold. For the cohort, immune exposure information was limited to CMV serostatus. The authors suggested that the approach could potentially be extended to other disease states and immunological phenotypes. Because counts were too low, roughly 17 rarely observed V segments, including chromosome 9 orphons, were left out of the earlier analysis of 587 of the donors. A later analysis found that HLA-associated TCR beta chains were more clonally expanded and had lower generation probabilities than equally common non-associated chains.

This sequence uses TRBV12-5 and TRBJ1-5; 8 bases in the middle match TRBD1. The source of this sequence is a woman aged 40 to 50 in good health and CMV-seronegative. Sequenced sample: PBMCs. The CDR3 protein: CASATGDQPQHF. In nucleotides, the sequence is TGTGCTAGTGCGACAGGGGATCAGCCCCAGCATTTT.